This TCR beta chain was observed in a study of sequential checkpoint blockade in melanoma. Whole-study context: Randomization was 1:1 between first-line nivolumab→ipilimumab and ipilimumab→nivolumab. Matched biopsies came pretreatment and at week 13 for approximately 22 patients. Points from the study as a whole: Rising tumor T-cell fraction and clonality meant about 30 times likelier benefit. T-cell fraction and clonality followed PD-L1 and CD8+ counts, not mutational load.

Measured with immunoSEQ multiplex PCR; TCRdb has only the in-frame clones, and not every one. The sample shows some 8,000 clones, around a quarter of them seen only once. Note on this clone: Its antigen is unknown.

Treatment defined: randomized to nivolumab then ipilimumab (arm A) or the reverse (arm B). The length of the CDR3 is 18 residues. Trimming stripped 4 bases from V and 7 bases from J, with 25 bases between. Per the germline V gene, CDR1 is LNHDA and CDR2 is SQIVND (reference sequence). The rearrangement joins TRBV19 to TRBJ1-4, with D possibly being TRBD1 (6 bases). This specimen consisted of tumor tissue (inferred from file names), obtained from a patient given nivolumab and ipilimumab in sequence. The clonotype originates from a human donor with melanoma. DNA of the CDR3: TGTGCCAGTAGTACATACTACTCAGGGGAATATTGGAGTGAAAAACTGTTTTTT. As protein: CASSTYYSGEYWSEKLFF.